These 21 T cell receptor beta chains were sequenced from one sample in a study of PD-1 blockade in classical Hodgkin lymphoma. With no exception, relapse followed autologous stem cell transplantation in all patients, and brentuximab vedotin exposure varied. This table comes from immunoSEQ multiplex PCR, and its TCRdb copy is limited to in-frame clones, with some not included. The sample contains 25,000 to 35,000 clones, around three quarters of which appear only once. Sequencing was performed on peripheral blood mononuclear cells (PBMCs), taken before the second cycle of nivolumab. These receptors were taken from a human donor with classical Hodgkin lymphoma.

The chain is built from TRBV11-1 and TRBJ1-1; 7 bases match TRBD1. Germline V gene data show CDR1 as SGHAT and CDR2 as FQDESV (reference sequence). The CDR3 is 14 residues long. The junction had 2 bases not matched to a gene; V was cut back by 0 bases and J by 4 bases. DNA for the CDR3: TGTGCCAGCAGCTTAGCATCAGGGGGCACTGAAGCTTTCTTT. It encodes CASSLASGGTEAFF. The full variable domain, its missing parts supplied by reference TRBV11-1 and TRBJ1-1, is EAEVAQSPRYKITEKSQAVAFWCDPISGHATLYWYRQILGQGPELLVQFQDESVVDDSQLPKDRFSAERLKGVDSTLKIQPAELGDSAMYLCASSLASGGTEAFFGQGTRLTVV.

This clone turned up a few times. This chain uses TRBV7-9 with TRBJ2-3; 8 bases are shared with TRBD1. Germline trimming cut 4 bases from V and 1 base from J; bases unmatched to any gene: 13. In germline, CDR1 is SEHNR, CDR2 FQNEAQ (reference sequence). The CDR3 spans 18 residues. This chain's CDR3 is CASSSCRLTGDCTDTQYF. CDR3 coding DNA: TGTGCCAGCAGCTCCTGTAGATTGACAGGGGATTGCACAGATACGCAGTATTTT.

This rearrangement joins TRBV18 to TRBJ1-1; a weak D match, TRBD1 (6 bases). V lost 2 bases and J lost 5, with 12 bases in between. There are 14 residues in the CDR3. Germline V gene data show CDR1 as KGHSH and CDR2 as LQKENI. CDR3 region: CASSPAQGKTEAFF. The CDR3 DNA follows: TGTGCCAGCTCACCAGCGCAGGGGAAAACTGAAGCTTTCTTT.

CDR3 coding DNA: TGTGCCAGCAGCTTTAGCGGGAACGACAATGAGCAGTTCTTC. Translated: CASSFSGNDNEQFF. The chain is built from TRBV7-3 and TRBJ2-1, with TRBD2 matching 8 bases. CDR3 size: 14 residues. Germline assignment: CDR1 SGHTA and CDR2 FQGTGA. The V segment lost 3 bases and the J segment 5 bases; nucleotides outside the gene matches: 3.

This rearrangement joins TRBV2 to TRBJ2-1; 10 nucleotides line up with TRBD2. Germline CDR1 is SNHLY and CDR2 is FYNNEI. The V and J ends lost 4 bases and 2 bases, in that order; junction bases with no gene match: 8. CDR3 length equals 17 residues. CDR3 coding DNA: TGTGCCAGCAGTGGTACGCTCCTAGCGGGGGCCTACAATGAGCAGTTCTTC. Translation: CASSGTLLAGAYNEQFF.

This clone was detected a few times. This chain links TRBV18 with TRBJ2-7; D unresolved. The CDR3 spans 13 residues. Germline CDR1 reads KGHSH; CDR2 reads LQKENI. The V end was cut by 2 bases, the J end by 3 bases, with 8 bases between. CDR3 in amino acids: CASSPISDYEQYF. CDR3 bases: TGTGCCAGCTCACCAATCTCCGACTACGAGCAGTACTTC.

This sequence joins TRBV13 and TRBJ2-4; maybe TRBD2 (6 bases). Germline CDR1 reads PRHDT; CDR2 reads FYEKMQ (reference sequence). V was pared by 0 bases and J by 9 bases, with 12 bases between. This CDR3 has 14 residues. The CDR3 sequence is CASSLGGSGGIQYF. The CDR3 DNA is TGTGCCAGCAGCTTAGGCGGGAGTGGAGGCATTCAGTACTTC.

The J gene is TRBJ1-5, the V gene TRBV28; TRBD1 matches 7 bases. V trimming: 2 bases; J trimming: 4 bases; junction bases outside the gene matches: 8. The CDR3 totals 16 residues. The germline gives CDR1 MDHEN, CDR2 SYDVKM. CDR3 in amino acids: CASSLLSTGRNQPQHF. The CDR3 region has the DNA TGTGCCAGCAGTTTACTATCGACAGGGCGGAATCAGCCCCAGCATTTT.

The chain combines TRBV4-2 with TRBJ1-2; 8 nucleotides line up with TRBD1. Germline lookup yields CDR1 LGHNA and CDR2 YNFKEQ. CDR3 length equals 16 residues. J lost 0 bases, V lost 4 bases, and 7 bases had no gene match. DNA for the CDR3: TGTGCCAGCAGCCCAACGGACAGGGACTCTAACTATGGCTACACCTTC. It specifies CASSPTDRDSNYGYTF.

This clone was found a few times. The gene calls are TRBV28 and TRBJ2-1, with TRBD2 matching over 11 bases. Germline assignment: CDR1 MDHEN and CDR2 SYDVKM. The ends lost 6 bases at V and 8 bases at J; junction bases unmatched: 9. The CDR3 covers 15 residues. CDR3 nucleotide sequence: TGTGCCAGCAGACTAGCGGGAGAGGCGTTCGATGAGCAGTTCTTC. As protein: CASRLAGEAFDEQFF.

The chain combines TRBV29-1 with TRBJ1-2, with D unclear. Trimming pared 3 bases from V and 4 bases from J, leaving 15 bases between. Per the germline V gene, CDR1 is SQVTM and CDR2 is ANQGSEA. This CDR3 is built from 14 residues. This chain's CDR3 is CSVDPGEAIYGYTF. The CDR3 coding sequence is TGCAGCGTTGATCCGGGCGAAGCGATCTATGGCTACACCTTC.

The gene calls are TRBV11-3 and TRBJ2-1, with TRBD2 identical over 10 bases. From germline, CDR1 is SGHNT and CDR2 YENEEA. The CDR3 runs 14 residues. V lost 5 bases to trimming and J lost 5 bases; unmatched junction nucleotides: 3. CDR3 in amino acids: CASSQAGGDNEQFF. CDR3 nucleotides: TGTGCCAGCAGCCAAGCGGGGGGGGACAATGAGCAGTTCTTC.

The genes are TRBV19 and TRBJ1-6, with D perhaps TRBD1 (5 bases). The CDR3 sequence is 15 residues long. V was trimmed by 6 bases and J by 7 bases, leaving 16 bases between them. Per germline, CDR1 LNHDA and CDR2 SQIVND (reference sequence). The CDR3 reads CASRASGTSNSPLHF. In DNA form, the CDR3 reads TGTGCCAGTAGGGCGAGCGGGACGTCAAATTCACCCCTCCACTTT.

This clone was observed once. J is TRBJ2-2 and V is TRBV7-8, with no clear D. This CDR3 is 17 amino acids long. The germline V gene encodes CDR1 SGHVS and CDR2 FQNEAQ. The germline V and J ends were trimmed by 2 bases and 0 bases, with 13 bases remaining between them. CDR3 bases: TGTGCCAGCAGCTTACTTCCTCCAGCCGCGAACACCGGGGAGCTGTTTTTT. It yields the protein CASSLLPPAANTGELFF.

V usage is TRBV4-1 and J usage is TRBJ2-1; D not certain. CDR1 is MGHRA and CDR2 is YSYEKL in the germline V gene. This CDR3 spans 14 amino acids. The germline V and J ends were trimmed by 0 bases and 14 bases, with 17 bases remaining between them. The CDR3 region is CASSQEETGPRKFF. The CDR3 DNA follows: TGCGCCAGCAGCCAAGAAGAGACGGGCCCGAGGAAGTTCTTC.

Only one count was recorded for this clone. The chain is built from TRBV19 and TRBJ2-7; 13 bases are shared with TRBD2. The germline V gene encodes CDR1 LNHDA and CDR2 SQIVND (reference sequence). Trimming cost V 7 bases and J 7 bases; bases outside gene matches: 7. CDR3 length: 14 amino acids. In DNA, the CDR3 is TGTGCCAGTAAAACGACTAGCGGGGGGCGGGAGCAGTACTTC. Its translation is CASKTTSGGREQYF.

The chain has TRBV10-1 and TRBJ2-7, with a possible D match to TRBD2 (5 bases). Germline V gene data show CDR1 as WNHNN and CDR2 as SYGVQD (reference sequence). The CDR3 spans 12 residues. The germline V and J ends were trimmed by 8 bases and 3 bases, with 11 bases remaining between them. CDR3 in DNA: TGCGCCAGCGGACTCGGGATCTACGAGCAGTACTTC. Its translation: CASGLGIYEQYF.

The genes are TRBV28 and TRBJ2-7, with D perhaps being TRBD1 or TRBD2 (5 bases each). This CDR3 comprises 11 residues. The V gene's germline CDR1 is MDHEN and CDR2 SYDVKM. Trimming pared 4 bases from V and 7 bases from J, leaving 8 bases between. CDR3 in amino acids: CASSSEGEQYF. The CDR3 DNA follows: TGTGCCAGCAGTTCCGAGGGGGAGCAGTACTTC.

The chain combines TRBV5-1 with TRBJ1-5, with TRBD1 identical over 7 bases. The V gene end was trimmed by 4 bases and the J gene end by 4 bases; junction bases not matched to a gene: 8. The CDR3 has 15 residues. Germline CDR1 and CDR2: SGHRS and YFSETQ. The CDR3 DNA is TGCGCCAGCAGCGAAAGGCCAGGGGGAAATCAGCCCCAGCATTTT. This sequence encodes CASSERPGGNQPQHF.

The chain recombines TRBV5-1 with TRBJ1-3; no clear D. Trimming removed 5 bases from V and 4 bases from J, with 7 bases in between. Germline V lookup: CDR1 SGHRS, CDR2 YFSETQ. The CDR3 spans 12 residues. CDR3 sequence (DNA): TGCGCCAGCAGAGCAACGGGAAACACCATATATTTT. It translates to CASRATGNTIYF.

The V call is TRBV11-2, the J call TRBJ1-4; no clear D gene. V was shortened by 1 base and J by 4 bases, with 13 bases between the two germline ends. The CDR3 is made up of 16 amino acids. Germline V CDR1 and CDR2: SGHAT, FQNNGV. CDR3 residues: CASSLVVTAVNEKLFF. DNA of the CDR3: TGTGCCAGCAGCTTAGTAGTGACGGCGGTTAATGAAAAACTGTTTTTT.